This TCR beta chain was documented in a study of cytomegalovirus exposure and HLA in healthy donors. CDR3 size: 14 residues. J lost 4 bases, V lost 5 bases, and 4 bases had no gene match. CDR1 GTSNPN and CDR2 SVGIG come from the germline V gene (reference sequence). Worth noting for this clone: In the same sample, other DNA sequences code for this CDR3.

A multiplex PCR was run with 60 Vbeta primers and 13 Jbeta primers. Libraries were prepared by immunoSEQ multiplex PCR; TCRdb keeps only in-frame clonotypes and omits some of them. The data contain some 140,000 clones, about 84% of them singletons. Sequenced sample: PBMCs. The receptor was derived from a woman between 40 and 55 years old in good health and CMV-seropositive. The chain employs TRBV30 and TRBJ2-3; TRBD2 matches at 12 bases. The CDR3 sequence: CAWPTSGRSDTQYF. In DNA form, the CDR3 reads TGTGCCTGGCCAACTAGCGGGAGGTCAGATACGCAGTATTTT.